This T cell receptor beta chain was profiled in a study of CD8 T cells in Susac syndrome. TEMRA cells underwent FACS enrichment and CD8+ and CD4+ T cells underwent negative isolation. A quantity of about 0.5 to 1 ug RNA underwent reverse transcription using random hexamers. Amplification of TCR beta CDR3 spanned 54 Vbeta and 13 Jbeta via immunoSEQ multiplex PCR. TCRdb fed the immunoSEQ multiplex PCR reads into MiXCR, producing one record per CDR3 protein. The sample shows about 200,000 distinct CDR3 sequences, approximately 95% of them seen only once. The V gene's germline CDR1 is SNHLY and CDR2 FYNNEI. The length of the CDR3 is 14 residues. V was shortened by 3 bases and J by 8 bases, with 16 bases between the two germline ends.

The TCR was taken from a human donor with multiple sclerosis. Sequencing was performed on CD4+ T cells from PBMCs. The gene calls are TRBV2 and TRBJ1-2, with D perhaps TRBD1 (5 bases). CDR3 sequence: CASSEIGPGGGYTF. For the CDR3, the DNA is TGTGCCAGCAGTGAGATAGGGCCTGGGGGAGGCTACACCTTC.